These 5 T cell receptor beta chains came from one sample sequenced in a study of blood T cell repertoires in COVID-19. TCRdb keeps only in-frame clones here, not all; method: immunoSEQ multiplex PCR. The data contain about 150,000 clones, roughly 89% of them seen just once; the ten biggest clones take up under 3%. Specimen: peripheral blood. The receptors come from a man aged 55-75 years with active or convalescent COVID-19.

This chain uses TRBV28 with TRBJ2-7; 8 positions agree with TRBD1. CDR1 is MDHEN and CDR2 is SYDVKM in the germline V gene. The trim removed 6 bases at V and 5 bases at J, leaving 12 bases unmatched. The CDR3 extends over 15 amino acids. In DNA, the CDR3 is TGTGCCAGCAGCCGACCAGACAGGGGCGTCGACGAGCAGTACTTC. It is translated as CASSRPDRGVDEQYF.

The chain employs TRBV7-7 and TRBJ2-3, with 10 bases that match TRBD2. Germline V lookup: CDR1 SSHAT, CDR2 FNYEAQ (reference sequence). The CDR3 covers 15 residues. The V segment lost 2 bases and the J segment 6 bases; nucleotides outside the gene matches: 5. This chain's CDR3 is CASSLMSGGADTQYF. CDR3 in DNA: TGTGCCAGCAGCTTAATGAGCGGGGGGGCGGATACGCAGTATTTT.

In nucleotides, the CDR3 is TGTGCCAGCAGCTTAGGGGGACTACCCGATAGCGAGCAGTACTTC. This gives the protein CASSLGGLPDSEQYF. This sequence joins TRBV11-3 and TRBJ2-7, with 7 positions matching TRBD2. Germline V gene data show CDR1 as SGHNT and CDR2 as YENEEA. This CDR3 region has 15 residues. The V gene end was trimmed by 1 base and the J gene end by 6 bases; junction bases not matched to a gene: 9.

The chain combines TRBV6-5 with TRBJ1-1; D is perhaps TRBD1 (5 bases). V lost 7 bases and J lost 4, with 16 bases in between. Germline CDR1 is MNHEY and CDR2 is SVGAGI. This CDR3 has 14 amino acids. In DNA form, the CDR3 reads TGTGCCAGCACCGTCAACAGGTTCGGCACTGAAGCTTTCTTT. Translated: CASTVNRFGTEAFF.

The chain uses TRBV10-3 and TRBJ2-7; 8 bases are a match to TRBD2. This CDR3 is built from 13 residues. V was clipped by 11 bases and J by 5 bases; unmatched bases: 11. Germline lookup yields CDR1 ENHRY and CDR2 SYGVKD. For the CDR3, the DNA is TGTGCCGCCTCCGGGACTAGAGTCCACGAGCAGTACTTC. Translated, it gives CAASGTRVHEQYF.